The rows below give T cell receptor beta chains drawn from one sample of a study of T cells in narcolepsy. Data came from immunoSEQ multiplex PCR; TCRdb stores just in-frame clones and leaves some out. The data hold about 40,000 clones, with 70% to 90% observed a single time. The specimen was CD45RA- memory CD4+ T cells from PBMCs. The receptors originated from a human donor with narcolepsy. The CDR3 runs from the conserved cysteine through the conserved F or W. Fields, in order: D gene, J gene, V gene, clone size, CDR3 protein, CDR3 DNA. D genes are given only for firm matches. Only some rows state a clone size, as once, few, many or a class for expanded clones.

>.|TRBJ2-5|TRBV18|.
CASSPDAGVTQYF
TGTGCCAGCTCACCCGACGCTGGGGTGACCCAGTACTTC
>TRBD1|TRBJ1-1|TRBV5-1|.
CASSLVWDRVGTEAFF
TGCGCCAGCAGCTTGGTGTGGGACAGGGTGGGCACTGAAGCTTTCTTT
>TRBD2|TRBJ2-7|TRBV19|few
CASSTSGYEQYF
TGTGCCAGCTCGACTAGCGGATACGAGCAGTACTTC
>.|TRBJ1-2|TRBV7-2|.
CASSPSTGSHGGDGYTF
TGTGCCAGCAGTCCTAGTACGGGCTCGCACGGTGGGGATGGCTACACCTTC
>.|TRBJ1-6|TRBV12-5|once
CASGLGGSAYNSPLHF
TGTGCTAGTGGTTTGGGGGGTAGCGCCTATAATTCACCCCTCCACTTT
>TRBD1|TRBJ2-7|TRBV25-1|.
CASSESGRTGFGEQYF
TGTGCCAGCAGTGAATCCGGGCGGACAGGGTTTGGCGAGCAGTACTTC
>TRBD2|TRBJ2-7|TRBV5-1|.
CASSPGGTRSYEQYF
TGCGCCAGCAGCCCGGGGGGGACGCGCTCCTACGAGCAGTACTTC
>TRBD1|TRBJ1-1|TRBV6-1|.
CASSEADRATEAFF
TGTGCCAGCAGTGAAGCGGACAGGGCCACTGAAGCTTTCTTT
>.|TRBJ1-1|TRBV28|.
CASSPLVPTEAFF
TGTGCCAGCAGCCCCCTAGTCCCCACTGAAGCTTTCTTT
>.|TRBJ1-3|TRBV5-1|.
CASSLMGSGNTIYF
TGCGCCAGCAGCTTGATGGGCTCTGGAAACACCATATATTTT
>TRBD1|TRBJ2-2|TRBV5-6|.
CASRRRIDRGQGDTGELFF
TGTGCCAGCCGAAGACGAATCGACAGGGGGCAGGGGGACACCGGGGAGCTGTTTTTT
>.|TRBJ2-1|TRBV9|.
CASSVGMTPDNEQFF
TGTGCCAGCAGCGTAGGCATGACTCCGGACAATGAGCAGTTCTTC
>.|TRBJ2-5|TRBV11-3|.
CASSLSWGDQETQYF
TGTGCCAGCAGCTTAAGTTGGGGGGACCAAGAGACCCAGTACTTC
>TRBD2|TRBJ2-1|TRBV11-3|.
CASQSGGAENEQFF
TGTGCCAGCCAGAGCGGGGGGGCCGAGAATGAGCAGTTCTTC
>.|TRBJ1-1|TRBV29-1|.
CSPRGDPGTEAFF
TGCAGCCCACGCGGGGATCCGGGGACTGAAGCTTTCTTT
>.|TRBJ2-3|TRBV6-5|.
CASSYGLSTDTQYF
TGTGCCAGCAGTTACGGCCTTAGCACAGATACGCAGTATTTT
>.|TRBJ1-2|TRBV27|.
CASRVTYTSYGYTF
TGTGCCAGCAGGGTGACTTATACAAGCTATGGCTACACCTTC
>.|TRBJ1-1|TRBV5-1|once
CATTYSVGSRSTEAFF
TGCGCCACCACATACTCGGTTGGTTCCCGGAGCACTGAAGCTTTCTTT
>.|TRBJ1-1|TRBV7-9|.
CASSFDIAKAFF
TGTGCCAGCAGCTTTGATATAGCAAAAGCTTTCTTT
>.|TRBJ2-7|TRBV27|.
CASSLLPDGTYEQYF
TGTGCCAGCAGTTTGTTACCCGACGGCACCTACGAGCAGTACTTC
>TRBD1|TRBJ2-7|TRBV7-9|.
CASMKTGGYEQYF
TGTGCCAGCATGAAGACAGGGGGATACGAGCAGTACTTC
>.|TRBJ2-1|TRBV7-8|few
CASSLGQSYNEQFF
TGTGCCAGCAGCTTAGGTCAGTCTTACAATGAGCAGTTCTTC
>TRBD1|TRBJ2-1|TRBV7-3|.
CASSPARGQVNEQFF
TGTGCCAGCAGCCCTGCCAGGGGGCAGGTCAATGAGCAGTTCTTC
>.|TRBJ1-3|TRBV19|once
CASSRGFAGNTIYF
TGTGCCAGTAGCAGGGGATTTGCTGGAAACACCATATATTTT
>.|TRBJ2-5|TRBV12-5|once
CASGLDMRAQYF
TGTGCTAGTGGTTTGGACATGCGGGCCCAGTACTTC
>.|TRBJ1-1|TRBV5-4|.
CASSSGRVMNTEAFF
TGTGCCAGCAGCTCCGGCAGGGTAATGAACACTGAAGCTTTCTTT
>.|TRBJ2-3|TRBV6-6|.
CASSGEADTQYF
TGTGCCAGCAGCGGAGAGGCAGATACGCAGTATTTT
>TRBD2|TRBJ2-7|TRBV6-5|.
CASSPRSGSSYEQYF
TGTGCCAGCAGTCCCCGTAGCGGGAGCTCCTACGAGCAGTACTTC
>.|TRBJ2-6|TRBV28|.
CASSFDSGANVLTF
TGTGCCAGCAGTTTTGACTCTGGGGCCAACGTCCTGACTTTC
>.|TRBJ2-7|TRBV14|.
CASSQDLGGEQYF
TGTGCCAGCAGCCAAGACCTAGGGGGCGAGCAGTACTTC
>.|TRBJ2-6|TRBV15|.
CATSRDRVGNVLTF
TGTGCCACCAGCAGAGATCGGGTTGGCAACGTCCTGACTTTC
>TRBD2|TRBJ2-3|TRBV7-8|.
CASSPLTGTSGVDTQYF
TGTGCCAGCAGCCCATTAACGGGGACTAGCGGGGTAGATACGCAGTATTTT
>.|TRBJ2-2|TRBV21-1|.
CASRVAGGMTGELFF
TGTGCCAGCAGGGTAGCCGGAGGGATGACCGGGGAGCTGTTTTTT
>.|TRBJ1-5|TRBV5-6|.
CASSLGLNQPQHF
TGTGCCAGCAGCTTGGGACTAAATCAGCCCCAGCATTTT
>TRBD2|TRBJ2-1|TRBV11-1|.
CASSLGASGKGFF
TGTGCCAGCAGCTTGGGCGCTAGCGGGAAAGGGTTCTTC
>TRBD2|TRBJ2-5|TRBV2|.
CASSLAGGLQETQYF
TGTGCCAGCAGTTTAGCGGGGGGTCTCCAAGAGACCCAGTACTTC
>.|TRBJ2-2|TRBV6-6|.
CASSTTTSSGELFF
TGTGCCAGCAGTACTACAACTAGCTCCGGGGAGCTGTTTTTT
>TRBD2|TRBJ2-2|TRBV9|.
CASSVASGGSNTGELFF
TGTGCCAGCAGCGTAGCCAGCGGGGGGTCGAACACCGGGGAGCTGTTTTTT
>.|TRBJ2-3|TRBV7-6|.
CASSLALGVTDTQYF
TGTGCCAGCAGCTTAGCGCTAGGGGTCACAGATACGCAGTATTTT